The clone carrying this TCR beta chain was found many times. Antigen unknown. The data stem from a study of cytomegalovirus exposure and HLA in healthy donors. Study in general: Researchers found that about four fifths of over 350 genotyped donors fell within the Caucasian-associated ancestry cluster.

The PCR ran on 60 Vbeta and 13 Jbeta primers. Sequencing used immunoSEQ multiplex PCR; TCRdb keeps in-frame clones, though not all of them. The sample holds fewer than 250,000 clones, about four fifths seen once. Regarding the study as a whole: A later analysis appeared to link common viral pathogens to several of the most significant clusters. Overall, approximately 150 TCR beta chains were annotated as cytomegalovirus-associated.

Germline V lookup: CDR1 LNHDA, CDR2 SQIVND (reference sequence). The V segment lost 3 bases and the J segment 4 bases; nucleotides outside the gene matches: 7. The length of the CDR3 is 16 residues. Participants comprised healthy donors of bone marrow. The TCR sequence derives from a woman aged 45 to 65 in good health and CMV-seropositive. What was sequenced was PBMCs. This rearrangement joins TRBV19 to TRBJ1-5; 9 bases match TRBD1. The CDR3 region has the DNA TGTGCCAGTAGTATTGTGGCCGGGACAGGGAATCAGCCCCAGCATTTT. Its protein is CASSIVAGTGNQPQHF.